This paragraph covers one T cell receptor beta chain sequence. These data come from a study of blood T cell repertoires in COVID-19. Study information: The cDNA or gDNA used as material had been derived from T cells, B-cell-depleted T cells, or PBMCs.

V dropped 2 bases and J dropped 1 base, with 6 bases sitting between them. Germline CDR1 and CDR2: KGHSH and LQKENI. This CDR3 is built from 15 residues. TCRdb's copy holds only in-frame clones and misses some; the assay was immunoSEQ multiplex PCR. The sample consists of fewer than 85,000 clones, 87% of them appearing once. The sequence came from a man aged 50-60 years with active COVID-19. The genes are TRBV18 and TRBJ2-6; no clear D gene. Material: peripheral blood. CDR3 bases: TGTGCCAGCTCACCATCGGGTTCTGGGGCCAACGTCCTGACTTTC. Protein product: CASSPSGSGANVLTF.